The TCR beta chain described here comes from a study of cytomegalovirus exposure and HLA in healthy donors. V lost 8 bases to trimming and J lost 0 bases; unmatched junction nucleotides: 11. The CDR3 contains 17 residues. Germline V gene sequence: CDR1 MNHEY, CDR2 SMNVEV (reference sequence). The PCR ran on 60 Vbeta and 13 Jbeta primers. The assay was immunoSEQ multiplex PCR, and TCRdb's table has in-frame clones only and misses some. The repertoire has fewer than 300,000 clones, 75% to 85% of them found once; the top ten carry less than 0.4%. This clone was found a few times. The J gene is TRBJ1-5, the V gene TRBV27, with 9 bases lining up with TRBD1. Sequencing was done on a sample of PBMCs. The origin of this receptor is a girl aged 2 to 9 in good health and CMV-seronegative. The CDR3: CASRDRATTYSNQPQHF. The DNA for the CDR3 is TGTGCCAGCCGGGACAGGGCGACTACCTATAGCAATCAGCCCCAGCATTTT.